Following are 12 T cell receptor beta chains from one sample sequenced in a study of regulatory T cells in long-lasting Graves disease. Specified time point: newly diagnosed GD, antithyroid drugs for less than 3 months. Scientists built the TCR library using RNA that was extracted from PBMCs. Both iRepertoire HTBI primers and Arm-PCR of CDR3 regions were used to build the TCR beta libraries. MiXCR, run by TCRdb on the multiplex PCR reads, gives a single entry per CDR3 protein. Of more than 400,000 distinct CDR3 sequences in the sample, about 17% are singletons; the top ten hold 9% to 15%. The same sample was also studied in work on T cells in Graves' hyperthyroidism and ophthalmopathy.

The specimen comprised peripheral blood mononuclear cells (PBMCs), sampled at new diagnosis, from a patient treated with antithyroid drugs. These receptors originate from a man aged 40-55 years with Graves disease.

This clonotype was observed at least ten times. The CDR3 here is CASSLFGPSGQETQYF. As DNA, the CDR3 is TGTGCCAGCAGTTTATTCGGACCTAGCGGCCAAGAGACCCAGTACTTC. J is TRBJ2-5 and V is TRBV28, with 7 nucleotides matching TRBD2. CDR1 MDHEN and CDR2 SYDVKM come from the germline V gene. V shed 1 base, J shed 1 base, and the junction held 6 bases outside the gene matches. The CDR3 length is 16 residues.

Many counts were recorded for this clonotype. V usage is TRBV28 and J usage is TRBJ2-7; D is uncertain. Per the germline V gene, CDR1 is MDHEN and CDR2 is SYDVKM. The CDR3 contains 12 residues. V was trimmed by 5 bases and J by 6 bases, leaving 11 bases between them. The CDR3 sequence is CASSIGNSEQYF. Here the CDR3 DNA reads TGTGCCAGCAGTATCGGCAACAGCGAGCAGTACTTC.

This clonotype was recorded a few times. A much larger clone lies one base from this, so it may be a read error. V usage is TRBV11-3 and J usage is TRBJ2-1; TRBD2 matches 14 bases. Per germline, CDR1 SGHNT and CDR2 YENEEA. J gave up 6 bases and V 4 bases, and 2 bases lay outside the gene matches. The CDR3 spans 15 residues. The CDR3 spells CASSSGTSGSNEQFF. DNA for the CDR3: TGTGCCAGCAGCTCCGGGACTAGCGGGAGCAATGAGCAGTTCTTC.

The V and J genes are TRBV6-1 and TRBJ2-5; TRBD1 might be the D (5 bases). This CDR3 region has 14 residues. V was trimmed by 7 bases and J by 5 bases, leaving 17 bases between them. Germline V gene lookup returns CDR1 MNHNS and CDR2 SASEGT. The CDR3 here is CASIWGRSIETQYF. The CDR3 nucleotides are TGTGCCAGCATTTGGGGCAGGTCGATTGAGACCCAGTACTTC.

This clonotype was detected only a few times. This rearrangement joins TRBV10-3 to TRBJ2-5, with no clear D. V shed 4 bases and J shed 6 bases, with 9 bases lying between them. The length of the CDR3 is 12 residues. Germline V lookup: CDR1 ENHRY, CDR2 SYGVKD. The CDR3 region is CAISAQSQTQYF. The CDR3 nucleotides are TGTGCCATCAGTGCACAAAGCCAGACCCAGTACTTC.

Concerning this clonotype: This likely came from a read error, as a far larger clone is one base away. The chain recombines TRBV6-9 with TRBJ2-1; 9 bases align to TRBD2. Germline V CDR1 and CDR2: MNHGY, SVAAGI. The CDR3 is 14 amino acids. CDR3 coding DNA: TGTGCCAGCACTTATGGTAGCGGGAGTAATGAGCAGCTCTTC. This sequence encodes CASTYGSGSNEQLF.

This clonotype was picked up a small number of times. Here the CDR3 reads CASSLGPRQGSYEQYF. Here the CDR3 DNA reads TGTGCCAGCAGCTTAGGTCCGAGACAGGGATCCTACGAGCAGTACTTC. The chain is built from TRBV7-2 and TRBJ2-7; TRBD1 agrees at 7 bases. The CDR3 has 16 amino acids. Trimming cost V 1 base and J 1 base; bases outside gene matches: 7. CDR1 and CDR2 (germline): SGHTA, FQGNSA.

Here the CDR3 DNA reads TGTGCCAGCAGCCAAGGGGGACTAGCGGGATCAGGGGATGAGCAGTTCTTC. Its protein product is CASSQGGLAGSGDEQFF. The rearrangement joins TRBV3-1 to TRBJ2-1, with 13 bases aligning to TRBD2. The V and J ends lost 1 base and 8 bases, in that order; junction bases with no gene match: 8. Germline V gives CDR1 LGHDT, CDR2 YNNKEL (reference sequence). The CDR3 is made up of 17 amino acids.

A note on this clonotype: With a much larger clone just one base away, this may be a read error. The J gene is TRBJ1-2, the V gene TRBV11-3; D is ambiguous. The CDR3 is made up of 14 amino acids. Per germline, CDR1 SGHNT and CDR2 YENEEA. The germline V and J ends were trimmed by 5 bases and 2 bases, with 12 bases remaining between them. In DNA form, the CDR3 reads TGTGCCAGCAGCCCCCAAGGGCGGAACTATGGCTACACCTTC. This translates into CASSPQGRNYGYTF.

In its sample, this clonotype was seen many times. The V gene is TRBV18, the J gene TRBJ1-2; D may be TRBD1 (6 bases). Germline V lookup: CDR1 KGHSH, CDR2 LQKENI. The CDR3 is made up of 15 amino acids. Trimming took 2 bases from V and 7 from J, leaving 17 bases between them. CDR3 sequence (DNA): TGTGCCAGCTCACCAGCGGGCAGGGGAAGTTTTGGCTACACCTTC. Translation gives CASSPAGRGSFGYTF. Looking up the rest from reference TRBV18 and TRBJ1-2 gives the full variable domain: NAGVMQNPRHLVRRRGQEARLRCSPMKGHSHVYWYRQLPEEGLKFMVYLQKENIIDESGMPKERFSAEFPKEGPSILRIQQVVRGDSAAYFCASSPAGRGSFGYTFGSGTRLTVV.

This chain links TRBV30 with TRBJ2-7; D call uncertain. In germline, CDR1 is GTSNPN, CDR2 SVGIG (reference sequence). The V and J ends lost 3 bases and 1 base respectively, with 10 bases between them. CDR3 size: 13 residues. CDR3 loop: CAWRVGKSYEQYF. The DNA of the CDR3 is TGTGCCTGGAGGGTTGGAAAATCCTACGAGCAGTACTTC.

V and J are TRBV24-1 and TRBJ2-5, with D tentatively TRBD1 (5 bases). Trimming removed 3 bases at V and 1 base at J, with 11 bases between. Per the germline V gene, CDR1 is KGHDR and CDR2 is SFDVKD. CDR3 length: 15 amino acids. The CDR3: CATSDLTDSQETQYF. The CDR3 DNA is TGTGCCACCAGTGATCTGACAGATTCCCAAGAGACCCAGTACTTC.